This T cell receptor beta chain was sequenced in a study of T cells in tumors after PD-1 blockade (dated by TCRdb to about 2019). For the wider study: Patients with prior checkpoint blockade, systemic immunosuppressant use, or recent radiotherapy or other anti-cancer therapy within 4 weeks were excluded. Using site-matched tumors from BCC or SCC patients sampled before and after anti-PD-1 therapy, the study carried out paired single-cell RNA and TCR sequencing. Ongoing daily vismodegib 150 mg was also given to a subset of patients during anti-PD-1 treatment. On average, tumor samples had 25,000 to 30,000 TCR templates (range about 550-99,264) and over 6,000 unique clonotypes, approximately 20-fold deeper than single-cell TCR sequencing. RECIST version 1.1 was used to evaluate clinical response.

This specimen's time point label, per the study, means: after anti-PD-1 therapy. Site-matched tumor biopsies were taken from the same primary tumor before and after PD-1 blockade. Patients received pembrolizumab 200 mg every 3 weeks or cemiplimab 350 mg every 2 weeks. Squamous cell carcinoma samples after treatment were collected an average of 31 days after treatment began, which captured early T cell dynamics. Genomic DNA extracted from tumor biopsies or peripheral blood was used for bulk TCRbeta sequencing, with input ranging from about 600 ng to 6,004 ng. To detect rare clonotypes with greater sensitivity than single-cell TCR sequencing, bulk TCRbeta sequencing was done on the leftover biopsy material. Every patient had histologically proven advanced or metastatic basal or squamous cell carcinoma and was a poor candidate for surgical resection. The squamous cell carcinoma cohort comprised a handful of patients with serial tumor biopsies taken during anti-PD-1 treatment. Fresh biopsies came from the site of the primary tumor, and part of the tissue was kept in RNAlater for exome and bulk TCR sequencing.

CDR1 and CDR2, per the germline V gene, are SGHDN and FVKESK. Trimming takes 4 bases from V and 1 base from J, and the germline ends sit 13 bases apart. From the cysteine through the phenylalanine, the CDR3 covers 15 amino acids. Only the CDR3 DNA stays, 45 bases, in frame from base 1. This clone was detected a few times. Its specific antigen is unknown. No per-base quality is available; no much larger clone lies one base away. The immunoSEQ platform was used for deep TCRbeta sequencing. Turning to the authors' computational methods: Only productive rearrangements were exported from the immunoSEQ Analyzer for downstream analysis. A two-sided binomial test with a Bonferroni-corrected P below 0.01 was used to identify clones that significantly expanded or contracted between timepoints. T cell phenotypes were assigned to bulk TCRbeta clonotypes by matching the clonotypes to single-cell RNA+TCR-seq clones with the same TCRbeta sequence. Using bulk TCR sequencing data, clone enrichment in tumor was calculated by dividing a clone's tumor frequency by the same clone's PBMC frequency. TCRs were grouped by GLIPH into specificity groups, defined as clusters of distinct TCRs likely recognizing common antigens via shared CDR3 motifs. TCRdb provides this immuneACCESS table in a form limited to in-frame rearrangements. Some clones are lacking; in checked studies, under half of them reflect an unresolved V gene, and why the rest are absent is not known. The DNA was the basis for D and trimming; V, J and clone size are from that table. This sample gives 13,000 to 15,000 clones in total; around 68% of them show up just once. The ten largest clones take up about 31% of the sample.

Overall results and qualifications from the work: In squamous cell carcinoma, around 50% of expanded exhausted clones were novel, compared with less than 35% of other expanded CD8+ clones. Clonal replacement appeared only between pre- and post-treatment samples, not between two pre-treatment samples, arguing against biopsy timing or location artifacts. Approximately 41% of TCR clonotypes from the tumor were detected in blood, and certain novel exhausted tumor clones were present in blood collected before treatment, which suggests recruitment from the periphery. Exhausted CD8+ clones expanded after therapy were mostly novel clonotypes undetected pre-treatment, suggesting clonal replacement rather than reinvigoration of pre-existing clones. The source of novel T cell clones was not identified, and lymphoid organs or rare unexpanded clones within the tumor or the tumor periphery could be included among the possible sources.

The chain was built from TRBV14 and TRBJ1-1; the D gene is perhaps TRBD1, from 6 matching bases. This clonotype was sampled from a human donor with cutaneous squamous cell carcinoma. The material was tumor tissue, obtained after anti-PD-1 treatment. The CDR3 protein sequence reads: CASSPYRVTNTEAFF. The DNA reads TGTGCCAGCAGCCCATACAGGGTAACGAACACTGAAGCTTTCTTT.